This entry describes one TCR beta chain. What it recognizes is unknown. V gave up 4 bases and J gave up 8 bases, with 8 bases separating them. Germline CDR1 MNHEY, CDR2 SVGEGT. The length of the CDR3 is 11 residues. The Oncomine TCR Beta short-read assay generated sequence data from the DNA of cultured CD4+ T cells. TCRdb reprocessed the PCR reads with MiXCR, giving one entry per CDR3 protein. The table records some 17,000 distinct CDR3 sequences, about 63% of them present only once. The treatment is: 10-day PBMC culture with coronavirus spike peptide pools or control peptides (ViraFEST assay). IL-2 (around 10 IU/ml) and peptide pools (10 ug/ml) were added to cultures of a few million PBMCs per well. This specimen belongs to a study of vaccination and CD4 T cells after COVID-19. Overall study context: Convalescent donors totaled six males and four females, including two who were Hispanic.

The rearrangement joins TRBV6-2 or TRBV6-3 to TRBJ1-1, with D unresolved. The clonotype originates from a human donor who had recovered from COVID-19. Sequences were obtained from CD4+ T cells from blood, cultured in vitro. The CDR3 is CASSFGQEAFF. DNA for the CDR3: TGTGCCAGCAGTTTTGGCCAGGAAGCTTTCTTT.